The next 23 T cell receptor beta chains were all read from a single sample in a study of blood T cell repertoires in COVID-19. Profiling relied on immunoSEQ multiplex PCR, and the TCRdb table lists in-frame clones only, not all of them. The sample includes almost 80,000 clones, about 93% of them seen just once. Sequenced sample: peripheral blood. These receptors came from a woman of 80 years or more with acute or convalescent COVID-19.

The chain recombines TRBV28 with TRBJ2-7, with 7 bases matching TRBD1. The length of the CDR3 is 14 residues. J lost 2 bases, V lost 5 bases, and 6 bases had no gene match. CDR1 is MDHEN, CDR2 SYDVKM, per germline. The CDR3 region is CASSPGTATYEQYF. CDR3 sequence (DNA): TGTGCCAGCAGTCCCGGGACAGCAACCTACGAGCAGTACTTC.

The chain recombines TRBV4-3 with TRBJ2-3; 7 bases align to TRBD1. The J segment lost 3 bases and the V segment lost 3 bases, leaving 6 bases of the junction unmatched. The CDR3 length is 15 residues. Looked up from germline, CDR1 is LGHNA and CDR2 is YSLEER. This CDR3 reads CASSHGLQGTDTQYF. The CDR3 coding sequence is TGCGCCAGCAGCCATGGTTTACAGGGGACAGATACGCAGTATTTT.

The rearrangement joins TRBV11-3 to TRBJ2-1, with TRBD2 matching over 9 bases. The CDR3 length is 15 residues. Trimming at V came to 5 bases and at J to 2 bases, leaving 4 bases not matched to a gene. Germline loops: CDR1 SGHNT, CDR2 YENEEA. The CDR3 bases are TGTGCCAGCAGCCGAAGCGGGGGGACCTACAATGAGCAGTTCTTC. Its protein is CASSRSGGTYNEQFF.

The chain recombines TRBV19 with TRBJ1-1; a possible D gene is TRBD1 (6 bases). Germline CDR1 is LNHDA and CDR2 is SQIVND (reference sequence). The length of the CDR3 is 14 residues. Trimming left V 3 bases short and J 3 bases short, with 11 bases between. As DNA, the CDR3 is TGTGCCAGTAGTATTCAGGGGCGATACACTGAAGCTTTCTTT. It specifies CASSIQGRYTEAFF.

The chain couples TRBV6-6 to TRBJ2-7; 7 positions agree with TRBD2. This CDR3 has 16 residues. Germline assignment: CDR1 MNHNY and CDR2 SVGAGI (reference sequence). Trimming at V came to 0 bases and at J to 5 bases, leaving 10 bases not matched to a gene. The CDR3 DNA reads TGTGCCAGCAGTTACTCCGGGGGAGGGAGGAGGCACGAGCAGTACTTC. Translated, it gives CASSYSGGGRRHEQYF.

The chain joins TRBV27 to TRBJ2-5; the D gene is possibly TRBD2 (5 bases). V gave up 2 bases and J gave up 4 bases, with 11 bases separating them. Per germline, CDR1 MNHEY and CDR2 SMNVEV (reference sequence). CDR3 length: 14 residues. This CDR3 is CASSLRPRGETQYF. The CDR3 coding sequence is TGTGCCAGCAGTTTAAGACCACGGGGAGAGACCCAGTACTTC.

This clone appeared once. This chain uses TRBV7-9 with TRBJ2-1; D is unresolved. The CDR3 runs 13 residues. Between the trimmed V and J ends, which lost 5 bases and 7 bases, there was a span of 12 bases. Germline values: CDR1 SEHNR, CDR2 FQNEAQ (reference sequence). CDR3 amino acids: CASSPVDNNEQFF. The CDR3 nucleotides read TGTGCCAGCAGCCCCGTAGACAATAATGAGCAGTTCTTC. Together with reference TRBV7-9 and TRBJ2-1, the CDR3 gives the full variable domain: DTGVSQNPRHKITKRGQNVTFRCDPISEHNRLYWYRQTLGQGPEFLTYFQNEAQLEKSRLLSDRFSAERPKGSFSTLEIQRTEQGDSAMYLCASSPVDNNEQFFGPGTRLTVL.

The chain joins TRBV28 to TRBJ2-3; 11 nucleotides agree with TRBD2. The CDR3 length is 15 residues. Looked up from germline, CDR1 is MDHEN and CDR2 is SYDVKM. The V and J ends lost 7 bases and 2 bases, in that order; junction bases with no gene match: 5. CDR3 amino acids: CASIRLAGPTDTQYF. CDR3 bases: TGTGCCAGCATTAGACTAGCGGGACCCACAGATACGCAGTATTTT.

The CDR3: CASTPTGGTEAFF. The DNA of the CDR3 is TGTGCCAGCACCCCGACAGGCGGCACTGAAGCTTTCTTT. This chain connects TRBV25-1 to TRBJ1-1; D possibly corresponds to TRBD1 (6 bases). Germline CDR1 is MGHDK and CDR2 is SYGVNS. The CDR3 has 13 residues. The V and J ends lost 7 bases and 4 bases respectively, with 13 bases between them.

This chain connects TRBV9 to TRBJ1-6; D not certain. The V end lost 0 bases, the J end lost 8 bases, and 9 bases lay between the germline ends. CDR1 is SGDLS and CDR2 is YYNGEE in the germline V gene. CDR3 length equals 14 residues. CDR3 residues: CASSVGSADSPLHF. Written as DNA, the CDR3 is TGTGCCAGCAGCGTAGGGTCGGCGGATTCACCCCTCCACTTT.

Comments on this clone: Other DNA sequences from this sample encode an identical CDR3 as well. The chain employs TRBV11-3 and TRBJ2-2; D is unclear. The V gene lost 1 base and the J gene lost 1 base, with 10 bases spanning the gap. Germline V gives CDR1 SGHNT, CDR2 YENEEA. The CDR3 has 16 residues. The CDR3 DNA reads as TGTGCCAGCAGCTTAGGACAAACCATGAACACCGGGGAGCTGTTTTTT. Protein product: CASSLGQTMNTGELFF.

V is TRBV5-4 and J is TRBJ1-1; 7 bases agree with TRBD1. Germline values: CDR1 SGHNT, CDR2 YYREEE (reference sequence). This CDR3 comprises 14 residues. Germline trimming cut 6 bases from V and 4 bases from J; bases unmatched to any gene: 9. CDR3 sequence: CASTRQGMGTEAFF. In DNA form, the CDR3 reads TGTGCCAGCACCCGACAGGGTATGGGCACTGAAGCTTTCTTT.

The chain has TRBV7-2 and TRBJ1-5; perhaps TRBD1 as D (6 bases). This CDR3 comprises 15 residues. V was clipped by 1 base and J by 3 bases, with 10 bases between them. From germline, CDR1 is SGHTA and CDR2 FQGNSA. CDR3 nucleotides: TGTGCCAGCAGCTTAGTCGGACAGAACAATCAGCCCCAGCATTTT. It yields the protein CASSLVGQNNQPQHF.

This clone has only one observation. The chain couples TRBV18 to TRBJ1-6, with a weak D call TRBD1 (6 bases). Germline-derived CDR1 and CDR2 are KGHSH and LQKENI. V shed 6 bases and J shed 7 bases, with 10 bases lying between them. This CDR3 contains 13 residues. The CDR3 here is CASSRDINSPLHF. The CDR3 DNA reads TGTGCCAGCTCCCGGGACATCAATTCACCCCTCCACTTT. The full variable domain, with the rest looked up from reference TRBV18 and TRBJ1-6, is NAGVMQNPRHLVRRRGQEARLRCSPMKGHSHVYWYRQLPEEGLKFMVYLQKENIIDESGMPKERFSAEFPKEGPSILRIQQVVRGDSAAYFCASSRDINSPLHFGNGTRLTVT.

V is TRBV10-3 and J is TRBJ1-3; 7 nucleotides agree with TRBD1. From germline, CDR1 is ENHRY and CDR2 SYGVKD. The V and J ends lost 7 bases and 0 bases, in that order; junction bases with no gene match: 9. This CDR3 spans 16 amino acids. The CDR3 protein is CAIKEQGTFSGNTIYF. The CDR3 coding sequence is TGTGCCATCAAGGAACAGGGGACCTTCTCTGGAAACACCATATATTTT.

This chain joins TRBV29-1 and TRBJ2-1; 8 positions agree with TRBD2. Germline CDR1 reads SQVTM; CDR2 reads ANQGSEA. The CDR3 extends over 12 amino acids. The CDR3 protein is CSLSSGLGEQFF. The CDR3 nucleotides read TGCAGTCTCTCTAGCGGGCTCGGGGAGCAGTTCTTC.

The chain uses TRBV5-1 and TRBJ2-5, with D tentatively TRBD1 (6 bases). V gave up 0 bases and J gave up 3 bases, with 9 bases separating them. The CDR3 covers 14 residues. Germline V gene sequence: CDR1 SGHRS, CDR2 YFSETQ. The CDR3 DNA sequence: TGCGCCAGCAGCTTGGCACCAGGGGAAGAGACCCAGTACTTC. Protein: CASSLAPGEETQYF.

The rearrangement uses TRBV7-9 and TRBJ2-1; possibly TRBD1 for D (6 bases). The ends were cut back, 6 bases at V and 1 base at J, with 7 bases in the middle. This CDR3 comprises 13 residues. CDR1 SEHNR and CDR2 FQNEAQ come from the germline V gene (reference sequence). This CDR3 reads CASSGTSYNEQFF. CDR3 bases: TGTGCCAGCAGTGGGACATCCTACAATGAGCAGTTCTTC.

V usage is TRBV3-1 (or the pseudogene TRBV3-2) and J usage is TRBJ2-5, with TRBD1 matching 7 bases. The germline gives CDR1 LGHDT, CDR2 YNNKEL (reference sequence). Losses at the gene ends were 1 base for V and 5 bases for J; bases not matched to a gene: 10. This CDR3 has 16 amino acids. The CDR3 spells CASSQGEGATWETQYF. The CDR3 region has the DNA TGTGCCAGCAGCCAAGGTGAGGGGGCAACGTGGGAGACCCAGTACTTC.

The chain recombines TRBV15 with TRBJ1-6, with D hard to call. Trimming took 6 bases from V and 7 from J, leaving 10 bases between them. Germline V gene sequence: CDR1 LNHNV, CDR2 YYDKDF (reference sequence). This CDR3 spans 13 amino acids. The DNA of the CDR3 is TGTGCCACCAGGGGCAGCCGAAATTCACCCCTCCACTTT. Residues: CATRGSRNSPLHF.

The chain is built from TRBV2 and TRBJ2-7; possibly TRBD1 for D (6 bases). Germline CDR1 is SNHLY and CDR2 is FYNNEI. Trimming shortened V by 3 bases and J by 4 bases, and 16 bases separated the two germline ends. The CDR3 contains 15 residues. CDR3 sequence: CASSETGRSIYEQYF. CDR3 bases: TGTGCCAGCAGTGAGACAGGTCGGTCAATTTACGAGCAGTACTTC.

The genes are TRBV5-6 and TRBJ1-4, with TRBD1 as a possible D gene (5 bases). The CDR3 is 14 residues long. CDR1 is SGHDT and CDR2 is YYEEEE in the germline V gene. V was shortened by 4 bases and J by 10 bases, with 17 bases between the two germline ends. CDR3 residues: CASSRSQGGGKLFF. DNA of the CDR3: TGTGCCAGCAGCCGAAGCCAGGGCGGCGGAAAACTGTTTTTT.

This chain joins TRBV4-1 and TRBJ1-5; the D gene is possibly TRBD1 (5 bases). V was pared by 3 bases and J by 3 bases, with 15 bases between. Germline V gives CDR1 MGHRA, CDR2 YSYEKL. The length of the CDR3 is 16 residues. CDR3 sequence (DNA): TGCGCCAGCAGCCACGAGGCAGGGTCGTACAATCAGCCCCAGCATTTT. It translates to CASSHEAGSYNQPQHF.